Sequencing of this TCR beta chain was carried out in a study of OX40 agonist ivuxolimab in advanced cancers. Overall study: Ivuxolimab was administered intravenously to patients at 0.01 to 10 mg/kg every 2 weeks. One hepatocellular carcinoma and two cutaneous melanoma patients partially responded.

Autoimmune disease history or systemic immunosuppression led to patients being barred. Whole-study results and caveats: Specificity for antigen went undetermined in the expanded peripheral T cells.

The germline V gene has CDR1 SGDLS and CDR2 YYNGEE. Trimming removed 1 base from V and 4 bases from J, with 15 bases in between. The CDR3 is made up of 15 amino acids. Sequencing used immunoSEQ multiplex PCR; TCRdb keeps in-frame clones, though not all of them. Seen here are 99,000 or so clones, around 95% observed once, and the top ten hold about 2.1%. Points on this clone: The antigen is not known.

This material consisted of CD4+ or CD8+ T cells sorted from blood, taken in a trial of the OX40 agonist ivuxolimab. This clonotype was obtained from an adult with an advanced solid tumor such as melanoma, head and neck, liver or kidney cancer. J is TRBJ2-7 and V is TRBV9; D unclear. As DNA, the CDR3 is TGTGCCAGCAGCGTATCGGACGGGTGGGTTTACGAGCAGTACTTC. This encodes CASSVSDGWVYEQYF.